This TCR beta chain was retrieved from a study of cytomegalovirus exposure and HLA in healthy donors. Broader study findings: Available immune exposure information was restricted to CMV serostatus only. It was in a later analysis that TCR association rates were seen to vary by HLA locus, highest for DRB1 and lowest for HLA-C. There were 150 to 200 TCR beta chains listed as cytomegalovirus-associated. A further, later analysis showed that HLA-associated TCR beta chains (compared with equally common others) were more clonally expanded.

60 Vbeta and 13 Jbeta primers were used in PCR. Assay: immunoSEQ multiplex PCR; the TCRdb copy retains only in-frame clones and omits some. The table shows about 180,000 clones, with roughly 87% occurring only once. A remark on this clone: Its antigen remains unknown.

V trimming: 0 bases; J trimming: 1 base; junction bases outside the gene matches: 3. This CDR3 is built from 15 residues. CDR1 and CDR2 (germline): ENHRY, SYGVKD. The sample taken for sequencing was PBMCs. This TCR was sampled from a man in his forties or fifties in good health and CMV-seronegative. The chain combines TRBV10-3 with TRBJ2-7; 7 nucleotides match TRBD1. CDR3 nucleotide sequence: TGTGCCATCAGTGAGTCGGAGACAGGGTCCTACGAGCAGTACTTC. Protein sequence: CAISESETGSYEQYF.